Listed here are 26 T cell receptor beta chains from one sample, sequenced in a study of regulatory T cells in long-lasting Graves disease. Investigators prepared the TCR beta libraries by applying iRepertoire HTBI primers and Arm-PCR of CDR3 regions. TCRdb ran MiXCR on the multiplex PCR reads and lists one entry per CDR3 protein. The sample shows about 400,000 distinct CDR3 sequences, roughly 20% of them seen only once. Stated time point: persistent/refractory GD, antithyroid drugs over 5 years with positive TRAb. There was RNA extracted from PBMCs, and the TCR library was made from it. Here the sequenced sample was peripheral blood mononuclear cells (PBMCs), taken when the disease was refractory, from a patient treated with antithyroid drugs. The receptor set was obtained from a female donor with Graves disease.

On this clonotype: A much larger clone differs by one base, so this may be a read error. V gene TRBV30 combines with J gene TRBJ2-7, with no clear D. The CDR3 has 11 amino acids. Germline-derived CDR1 and CDR2 are GTSNPN and SVGIG (reference sequence). The CDR3 nucleotides read TGTGCCTGGAGTGTACTTGCCGAGCGGTACTTC. It specifies CAWSVLAERYF.

In this sample, this clonotype turned up many times. The V call is TRBV13, the J call TRBJ2-7; D call uncertain. Germline CDR1 and CDR2: PRHDT and FYEKMQ (reference sequence). The CDR3 contains 12 residues. Between the trimmed V and J ends, which lost 8 bases and 6 bases, there was a span of 14 bases. The CDR3 sequence: CASSRSPFEQYF. The CDR3 coding sequence is TGTGCCAGCTCCCGCAGCCCTTTCGAGCAGTACTTC.

The chain uses TRBV19 and TRBJ2-5; TRBD2 agrees at 9 bases. Trimming at V came to 1 base and at J to 1 base, leaving 1 base not matched to a gene. This CDR3 region has 15 residues. Per the germline V gene, CDR1 is LNHDA and CDR2 is SQIVND (reference sequence). CDR3 nucleotides: TGTGCCAGTAGTATAGGCGGGAGGGTCCAAGAGACCCAGTACTTC. The encoded protein is CASSIGGRVQETQYF.

This clonotype has a count of ten or more. The chain uses TRBV27 and TRBJ2-7, with no clear D. Germline CDR1 MNHEY, CDR2 SMNVEV (reference sequence). The CDR3 sequence is 13 residues long. V was pared by 8 bases and J by 0 bases, with 11 bases between. The CDR3: CASWQPFSYEQYF. The CDR3, as DNA: TGTGCCAGCTGGCAGCCTTTCTCCTACGAGCAGTACTTC.

The chain employs TRBV9 and TRBJ1-5, with D possibly TRBD1 on 6 matching bases. The length of the CDR3 is 15 residues. Trimming took off 3 bases at V and 2 bases at J, with 12 bases between the two ends. CDR1 is SGDLS, CDR2 YYNGEE, per germline. The CDR3 bases are TGTGCCAGCAGCGACGGGAGGGGGGGCAATCAGCCCCAGCATTTT. Amino acids: CASSDGRGGNQPQHF.

This clonotype was recorded a few times. The chain recombines TRBV15 with TRBJ1-3; unclear D gene. Trimming removed 1 base from V and 2 bases from J, with 6 bases in between. There are 14 residues in the CDR3. The germline V gene encodes CDR1 LNHNV and CDR2 YYDKDF (reference sequence). CDR3 sequence: CATSRAAPGNTIYF. The CDR3 DNA sequence: TGTGCCACCAGCAGAGCTGCCCCTGGAAACACCATATATTTT.

This clonotype was observed a single time. The chain links TRBV7-2 to TRBJ2-2; 11 bases align to TRBD2. CDR1 and CDR2 from the germline V gene are SGHTA and FQGNSA. The CDR3 spans 22 residues. J lost 4 bases, V lost 4 bases, and 23 bases had no gene match. The CDR3: CASSSSFSSGRSRLTGTGELFF. CDR3 coding DNA: TGTGCCAGCAGCTCCTCGTTCTCTAGCGGGAGGTCCCGCCTAACGGGCACCGGGGAGCTGTTTTTT.

This clonotype turned up a few times. V gene TRBV3-1 combines with J gene TRBJ2-2; 9 bases fit TRBD1. This CDR3 spans 16 amino acids. The germline CDR1 and CDR2 sequences are LGHDT and YNNKEL (reference sequence). V lost 3 bases and J lost 5; bases outside the gene matches: 7. The CDR3 DNA reads TGTGCCAGCAGCCAGGAACCGGGACAGGGAACCGGGGAGCTGTTTTTT. Translation: CASSQEPGQGTGELFF.

The chain has TRBV5-1 and TRBJ1-2; 9 nucleotides agree with TRBD1. With V trimmed by 7 bases and J by 6 bases, 4 bases remained unmatched. The germline CDR1 and CDR2 sequences are SGHRS and YFSETQ. The CDR3 spans 12 residues. CDR3 sequence (DNA): TGCGCCAGCCTCGGGACAGGGAATGGCTACACCTTC. The encoded protein is CASLGTGNGYTF.

This clonotype came up many times. The chain carries TRBV12-3 or TRBV12-4 and TRBJ2-5; 12 bases are a match to TRBD2. Losses at the gene ends were 6 bases for V and 1 base for J; bases not matched to a gene: 3. This CDR3 has 15 residues. The chain's CDR3 is CASSPTSGGQETQYF. CDR3 coding DNA: TGTGCCAGCAGCCCGACTAGCGGGGGCCAAGAGACCCAGTACTTC.

With regard to this clonotype: One end of the junction does not line up with germline, which may come from a read error. The chain carries TRBV28 and TRBJ2-7; D perhaps matches TRBD2 (6 bases). Per germline, CDR1 MDHEN and CDR2 SYDVKM. This CDR3 comprises 14 residues. The CDR3, as DNA: TGTGTCAGCAGTTTCCCGGGACTCGTCTACGAGCAGTACTTC. Its protein product is CVSSFPGLVYEQYF.

In DNA form, the CDR3 reads TGCAGCGTTACAGGGGCGGAAGGTCAGCCCCAGCATTTT. Encoded protein: CSVTGAEGQPQHF. V and J are TRBV29-1 and TRBJ1-5, with TRBD1 identical over 7 bases. Germline CDR1 SQVTM, CDR2 ANQGSEA. Unmatched junction bases numbered 7, after V lost 5 bases and J lost 6 bases. The CDR3 contains 13 residues.

In its sample, this clonotype was seen a few times. The chain employs TRBV7-8 and TRBJ1-5; weak D call: TRBD1 (5 bases). The CDR3 spans 16 residues. Germline V lookup: CDR1 SGHVS, CDR2 FQNEAQ. Trimming left V 0 bases short and J 0 bases short, with 9 bases between. This CDR3 reads CASSLAEGFSNQPQHF. The CDR3 coding sequence is TGTGCCAGCAGCTTAGCGGAGGGGTTTAGCAATCAGCCCCAGCATTTT.

This clonotype has more than one count but fewer than ten. This sequence joins TRBV19 and TRBJ1-5, with D unclear. Trimming shortened V by 3 bases and J by 3 bases, and 6 bases separated the two germline ends. The germline gives CDR1 LNHDA, CDR2 SQIVND (reference sequence). There are 13 residues in the CDR3. CDR3 loop: CASSIKDNQPQHF. The CDR3 DNA follows: TGTGCCAGTAGTATCAAGGACAATCAGCCCCAGCATTTT.

This clonotype came up a few times. The genes are TRBV7-2 and TRBJ1-1; D remains ambiguous. Germline values: CDR1 SGHTA, CDR2 FQGNSA. V was pared by 5 bases and J by 4 bases, with 14 bases between. CDR3 length: 14 residues. Here the CDR3 DNA reads TGTGCCAGCAGCCCACGAACGGCGGGCACTGAAGCTTTCTTT. Translation gives CASSPRTAGTEAFF.

The chain has TRBV9 and TRBJ1-6; perhaps TRBD1 as D (6 bases). The CDR3 totals 16 residues. V lost 0 bases to trimming and J lost 8 bases, with 15 bases between them. CDR1 and CDR2 from the germline V gene are SGDLS and YYNGEE. The CDR3 loop reads CASSVDLRGVDSPLHF. CDR3 nucleotides: TGTGCCAGCAGCGTAGATTTAAGGGGGGTAGATTCACCCCTCCACTTT.

This clonotype was observed many times. The rearrangement links TRBV19 to TRBJ1-1; TRBD1 is a possible D gene (5 bases). This CDR3 comprises 14 residues. The germline V and J ends were trimmed by 3 bases and 3 bases, with 11 bases remaining between them. Germline V gene sequence: CDR1 LNHDA, CDR2 SQIVND (reference sequence). The CDR3 spells CASSMSGLYTEAFF. The CDR3 DNA sequence: TGTGCCAGTAGTATGTCAGGGCTGTACACTGAAGCTTTCTTT.

This clonotype came up many times. The chain carries TRBV6-1 and TRBJ2-7; 12 bases match TRBD1. There are 14 residues in the CDR3. Germline V lookup: CDR1 MNHNS, CDR2 SASEGT. With V trimmed by 5 bases and J by 5 bases, 4 bases remained unmatched. The CDR3 sequence: CASSPGTGGDEQYF. For the CDR3, the DNA is TGTGCCAGCAGTCCCGGGACAGGGGGCGACGAGCAGTACTTC.

A few counts support this clonotype. The chain has TRBV6-1 and TRBJ2-7, with 7 bases fitting TRBD1. V was clipped by 5 bases and J by 4 bases; unmatched bases: 11. In germline, CDR1 is MNHNS, CDR2 SASEGT. There are 15 residues in the CDR3. CDR3 region: CASSTYDRVQYEQYF. For the CDR3, the DNA is TGTGCCAGCAGTACCTATGACAGGGTCCAGTACGAGCAGTACTTC.

This clonotype was seen a handful of times. Its ends do not fully match the called genes, so a read error is possible. This chain joins TRBV12-3 or TRBV12-4 and TRBJ2-7; D not resolved. This CDR3 spans 13 amino acids. CDR3 sequence: CASKLGSLYEQHF. Here the CDR3 DNA reads TGTGCCAGCAAACTTGGGTCCCTTTACGAGCAGCACTTC.

This clonotype was picked up many times. The rearrangement uses TRBV30 and TRBJ2-2; no clear D gene. The CDR3 loop spans 13 amino acids. V lost 1 base and J 0 bases, leaving 3 bases between the germline ends. Looked up from germline, CDR1 is GTSNPN and CDR2 is SVGIG (reference sequence). CDR3 amino acids: CAWSGANTGELFF. In DNA form, the CDR3 reads TGTGCCTGGAGTGGGGCGAACACCGGGGAGCTGTTTTTT.

The table lists this clonotype with many counts. The gene calls are TRBV6-5 and TRBJ1-1, with D unclear. Germline CDR1 is MNHEY and CDR2 is SVGAGI. The V gene lost 0 bases and the J gene lost 0 bases, with 11 bases spanning the gap. The CDR3 covers 16 residues. CDR3 region: CASSYSVRPLNTEAFF. CDR3 sequence (DNA): TGTGCCAGCAGTTACTCTGTGCGACCGTTGAACACTGAAGCTTTCTTT.

V and J are TRBV28 and TRBJ2-2; no reliable D call. V was trimmed by 6 bases and J by 5 bases, leaving 16 bases between them. CDR1 and CDR2 (germline): MDHEN, SYDVKM. The CDR3 has 15 residues. CDR3 loop: CASRESTARTGELFF. DNA of the CDR3: TGTGCCAGCAGAGAGTCGACGGCCCGTACCGGGGAGCTGTTTTTT.

This chain links TRBV5-1 with TRBJ2-5; 7 bases align to TRBD1. The germline CDR1 and CDR2 sequences are SGHRS and YFSETQ. The junction had 11 bases not matched to a gene; V was cut back by 4 bases and J by 5 bases. The CDR3 is 15 amino acids. The CDR3 coding sequence is TGCGCCAGCAGCCAAACAGGGGCCTTGGGGGAGACCCAGTACTTC. It specifies CASSQTGALGETQYF.

The genes are TRBV20-1 and TRBJ2-7, with TRBD1 as a possible D gene (5 bases). Per germline, CDR1 DFQATT and CDR2 SNEGSKA (reference sequence). This CDR3 has 13 residues. V was shortened by 3 bases and J by 3 bases, with 12 bases between the two germline ends. CDR3 sequence (DNA): TGCAGTGCTAGCCCGGACACAAACTACGAGCAGTACTTC. Protein product: CSASPDTNYEQYF.

In regard to this clonotype: A much larger clone lies one base from this, so it may be a read error. The rearrangement joins TRBV2 to TRBJ2-7; possibly TRBD2 for D (7 bases). CDR1 and CDR2 (germline): SNHLY, FYNNEI. The CDR3 has 13 residues. Here the CDR3 reads CASSEPGDYELYF. CDR3 DNA: TGTGCCAGCAGTGAGCCAGGGGACTACGAGCTGTACTTC.